This TCR beta chain was obtained from a study of T cell responses to AZD1222 COVID-19 vaccine. Study-wide results and caveats: The study found vaccine-associated CD4 TCRs spanning spike, dominant at 160-218 and 743-854. There were repertoire samples only from the period after the peak T cell response. Within unmutated variant regions lay the reported targets of nearly half of spike-specific TCRs.

Sequenced by immunoSEQ multiplex PCR; TCRdb stores in-frame clones only, minus some. The sample holds 110,000 to 150,000 clones, under 95% seen once. After removal of 4 bases from V and 8 bases from J, the junction contained 11 bases not matched to a gene. Looked up from germline, CDR1 is MNHNY and CDR2 is SVGAGI (reference sequence). The CDR3 length is 15 residues. About this clone: The antigen is not known.

The chain links TRBV6-6 to TRBJ2-5; 9 positions agree with TRBD2. The TCR comes from an adult in good health. The material sequenced was peripheral blood, taken on day 0 of AZD1222 vaccination. The CDR3 nucleotides are TGTGCCAGCAGTTCTCTAGCGGGATCCACGGGAACCCAGTACTTC. Amino acid sequence: CASSSLAGSTGTQYF.